The T cell receptor (beta chain) described here comes from a study of T cells in Graves' hyperthyroidism and ophthalmopathy. Study results and caveats: Ophthalmopathy cases were set apart from stable hyperthyroidism by a 13 V-J model. Also found in blood were most expanded thyroid clonotypes above 0.001.

For this clonotype: The antigen remains unidentified.

The TCR beta CDR3 regions underwent amplification using RNA transcripts as the source. The TCR CDR3 first-round RT-PCR relied on the HTBI primer set. In TCRdb, the multiplex PCR reads were re-called with MiXCR into one record per CDR3 protein. The sample has under 700,000 distinct CDR3 sequences, approximately 15% seen once. The sample was blood. This clonotype was sampled from a woman aged 18-29 years with Graves' hyperthyroidism.

The CDR3 loop is CASSLRPQFNEKLFF. The CDR3 nucleotides read TGTGCCAGCAGCTTAAGGCCACAGTTTAATGAAAAACTGTTTTTT. J is TRBJ1-4 and V is TRBV7-9; D is unclear. The length of the CDR3 is 15 residues. The germline V gene encodes CDR1 SEHNR and CDR2 FQNEAQ (reference sequence). The V end was cut by 2 bases, the J end by 4 bases, with 11 bases between.